Included here is one T cell receptor beta chain sequence, with context. What antigen it recognizes has not been identified. No much larger clone is present one base from it, and per-base qualities are unavailable. Inclusive of the bounding cysteine and phenylalanine, the CDR3 is 14 residues long. Only CDR3 DNA is held: 42 bases, read in frame from base 1. V and J lose 5 bases and 7 bases, and a span of 15 bases separates them. In the germline V gene, CDR1 corresponds to SGHTA and CDR2 to FQGNSA. The trial excluded patients who had a history of autoimmune disease or were on systemic immunosuppression. In every dose cohort, peripheral blood was drawn for TCR sequencing at baseline, cycle 4 day 1, and cycle 7 day 1. The samples were drawn from a first-in-human, open-label, multicenter phase I dose-escalation trial of ivuxolimab. Adults with locally advanced or metastatic head and neck squamous cell, hepatocellular, melanoma or renal cell carcinoma were enrolled in the trial. Before TCR sequencing, CD4+ T cells and CD8+ T cells from peripheral blood were sorted into separate populations.

The data derive from a study of OX40 agonist ivuxolimab in advanced cancers. For context, the study as a whole: Ivuxolimab was an agonistic, fully human IgG2 monoclonal antibody directed against OX40 (CD134), a costimulatory receptor. Intravenous ivuxolimab was administered to patients every 2 weeks at six dose levels: 0.01, 0.1, 0.3, 1.5, 3 and 10 mg/kg. Of the roughly 54 dose-escalation patients, hepatocellular carcinoma was present in approximately 20, melanoma in roughly 15, renal cell carcinoma in 9 and head and neck cancer in 9. In the dose-escalation cohort, approximately 82% of patients were male, and the mean age was around 65 years with a range of roughly 20 to 79. Prior anti-PD-1, anti-PD-L1 or anti-CTLA-4 therapy was permitted, and checkpoint inhibitors had been received by more than 35% of dose-escalation patients. Partial responses were achieved by three dose-escalation patients, of whom one had hepatocellular carcinoma and two had cutaneous melanoma. The purpose of peripheral TCRbeta sequencing was to test whether ivuxolimab changed TCR sequence diversity and led to clonal T-cell expansion. The monotherapy dose-escalation portion (N of about 49 patients) of the phase I ivuxolimab trial is reported in the paper.

Study-wide findings and limitations: On average, CD8+ T cells showed more expanded clones than CD4+ T cells after ivuxolimab. Clonal expansion of both CD4+ and CD8+ blood T cells was observed from baseline to week 6 at doses 0.1 to 3.0 mg/kg. Low levels of normalized T-cell clonal expansion were also shown by some nonresponding patients. Which antigens the clonally expanded peripheral T cells were specific for was not determined. In the 0.1-3.0 mg/kg groups, partial responders had among the lowest normalized peripheral clonal expansion, particularly in CD8+ T cells.

For sequencing of the TCRbeta CDR3 region, genomic DNA was extracted from the sorted cells. The immunoSEQ Assay was used to sequence the TCRbeta CDR3 regions. This immuneACCESS table, as held by TCRdb, lists in-frame sequences with V and J called but not all clones. Of the missing ones, under half trace to an unresolved V gene in checked studies; the others have no known cause. In this sample the table shows around 20,000 clones, roughly four fifths of which occur a single time. The ten largest clones capture around 15% of the sample. The source is an adult with an advanced solid tumor such as melanoma, head and neck, liver or kidney cancer. This chain joins TRBV7-2 to TRBJ2-1, with a weak D call of TRBD2 (5 bases match). The sequencing used CD4+ or CD8+ T cells sorted from blood, collected in a trial of the OX40 agonist ivuxolimab. The CDR3 is CASSRPGIGNEQFF. The DNA sequence is given as TGTGCCAGCAGCCGCCCGGGGATTGGGAATGAGCAGTTCTTC.